Listed below are T cell receptor beta chains from one sample, sequenced in a study of blood T cell repertoires in COVID-19. Libraries were prepared by immunoSEQ multiplex PCR; TCRdb keeps only in-frame clonotypes and omits some of them. Of under 300,000 clones listed, roughly four fifths were seen once; the top ten hold approximately 9%. Material: peripheral blood. The receptor set was obtained from a woman in her forties or fifties who had recovered from COVID-19. The CDR3 runs from the conserved cysteine through the conserved F or W. A D gene is named only where the DNA matches it firmly. The size of a clone is reported for some rows only, either as once, few or many, or as a class for expanded clones.

J: TRBJ1-3; V: TRBV28; D: .; size: .; DNA: TGTGTCATTAGGGGCTCTGGAAACACCATATATTTT; CDR3: CVIRGSGNTIYF
J: TRBJ2-3; V: TRBV5-1; D: .; size: .; DNA: TGCGCCAGCAGCTCCGGACTCCTCCCGCTCCCCCAAAGCACAGATACGCAGTATTTT; CDR3: CASSSGLLPLPQSTDTQYF
J: TRBJ2-7; V: TRBV11-2; D: .; size: once; DNA: TGTGCCAGCAGCTTAGGCGCCGGGTACGAGCAGTACTTC; CDR3: CASSLGAGYEQYF
J: TRBJ2-7; V: TRBV18; D: TRBD2; size: few; DNA: TGTGCCAGCTCACCCGCGGGGGGGCCTAGGTACGAGCAGTACTTC; CDR3: CASSPAGGPRYEQYF
J: TRBJ1-5; V: TRBV28; D: .; size: once; DNA: TGTGCCAGCGTCCGGGGGAATAGCAATCAGCCCCAGCATTTT; CDR3: CASVRGNSNQPQHF
J: TRBJ1-2; V: TRBV20-1; D: .; size: few; DNA: TGCAGTGCCACAGGGCAGGGCTACACCTTC; CDR3: CSATGQGYTF
J: TRBJ1-1; V: TRBV29-1; D: TRBD1; size: .; DNA: TGCAGCGTGGGAATTAACAGGGGGCTGACTGAAGCTTTCTTT; CDR3: CSVGINRGLTEAFF
J: TRBJ1-2; V: TRBV14; D: TRBD1; size: .; DNA: TGTGCCAGCAGCCGACAGGGTTACTATGGCTACACCTTC; CDR3: CASSRQGYYGYTF
J: TRBJ2-7; V: TRBV5-5; D: .; size: .; DNA: TGTGCCAGCAGCTTACAGGCGCGCGGTGAGCAGTACTTC; CDR3: CASSLQARGEQYF
J: TRBJ2-5; V: TRBV30; D: .; size: .; DNA: TGTGCCTGGAGTCGCGGGGCGTACGGGGGAGAGACCCAGTACTTC; CDR3: CAWSRGAYGGETQYF
J: TRBJ2-1; V: TRBV7-2; D: TRBD2; size: few; DNA: TGTGCCAGCAGCCTGATGTTACTAGCGGGAGGTGGACATGAGCAGTTCTTC; CDR3: CASSLMLLAGGGHEQFF
J: TRBJ1-3; V: TRBV4-3; D: TRBD1; size: .; DNA: TGCGCCAGCAGCCAATACCCCCCGACAGGGGGCCTCGGAAACACCATATATTTT; CDR3: CASSQYPPTGGLGNTIYF
J: TRBJ1-5; V: TRBV6-5; D: .; size: once; DNA: TGTGCCAGCAGTTCATCAGGGCTCAATCAGCCCCAGCATTTT; CDR3: CASSSSGLNQPQHF
J: TRBJ1-1; V: TRBV28; D: TRBD1; size: once; DNA: TGTGCCAGCAGTCTCCAGGGGGCTCCCGCTTTCTTT; CDR3: CASSLQGAPAFF
J: TRBJ2-5; V: TRBV5-5; D: .; size: .; DNA: TGTGCCAGCAGCCTTACAGGGTCGGAGACCCAGTACTTC; CDR3: CASSLTGSETQYF
J: TRBJ1-4; V: TRBV28; D: .; size: .; DNA: TGTGCCAGCAGCCCACTCGGGGTGGAAGAAAAACTGTTTTTT; CDR3: CASSPLGVEEKLFF
J: TRBJ1-2; V: TRBV6-2/TRBV6-3; D: TRBD1; size: .; DNA: TGTGCCAGCAGTTACTCGCGCACGGGACAGGGAAAGTATGGCTACACCTTC; CDR3: CASSYSRTGQGKYGYTF
J: TRBJ2-1; V: TRBV6-5; D: .; size: .; DNA: TGTGCCAGCTTAGGACTCGCAACGAACAATGAGCAGTTCTTC; CDR3: CASLGLATNNEQFF
J: TRBJ1-5; V: TRBV3-1/TRBV3-2; D: .; size: .; DNA: TGTGCCAGCAGCCGAGACAGAGAGGCTCAGCCCCAGCATTTT; CDR3: CASSRDREAQPQHF
J: TRBJ2-2; V: TRBV28; D: .; size: .; DNA: TGTGCCAGCAGAACCGGGACTAACACCGGGGAGCTGTTTTTT; CDR3: CASRTGTNTGELFF
J: TRBJ2-2; V: TRBV4-1; D: TRBD2; size: few; DNA: TGCGCCAGCAGCCAAGATTGGCGACTAGCGGGAATCAACACCGGGGAGCTGTTTTTT; CDR3: CASSQDWRLAGINTGELFF
J: TRBJ2-4; V: TRBV19; D: TRBD2; size: .; DNA: TGTGCCAGTAGTACCCCGACGGGACTACCCAACATTCAGTACTTC; CDR3: CASSTPTGLPNIQYF
J: TRBJ1-5; V: TRBV6-5; D: TRBD1; size: few; DNA: TGTGCCAGCAGAGGACAGGAGTATCAGCCCCAGCATTTT; CDR3: CASRGQEYQPQHF
J: TRBJ2-1; V: TRBV5-4; D: TRBD2; size: .; DNA: TGTGCCAGCAGCATGGGACTAGCGGGGGGGTCCTACAATGAGCAGTTCTTC; CDR3: CASSMGLAGGSYNEQFF
J: TRBJ2-2; V: TRBV11-1; D: .; size: .; DNA: TGTGCCAGCAGAGACGCGCAGGGGACGGGGGAGCTGTTTTTT; CDR3: CASRDAQGTGELFF
J: TRBJ2-7; V: TRBV2; D: TRBD1; size: once; DNA: TGTGCCAGCAGTGAACAGGGGGCGGGAAGGGGCTACGAGCAGTACTTC; CDR3: CASSEQGAGRGYEQYF
J: TRBJ2-1; V: TRBV7-9; D: TRBD1; size: .; DNA: TGTGCCAGCAGCTGGCCGGGACAGGGTTTCTATGAGCAGTTCTTC; CDR3: CASSWPGQGFYEQFF
J: TRBJ2-7; V: TRBV6-5; D: .; size: .; DNA: TGTGCCAGCAGTTATGACGGGAATCCCTACGAGCAGTACTTC; CDR3: CASSYDGNPYEQYF
J: TRBJ2-1; V: TRBV5-1; D: .; size: .; DNA: TGCGCCAGCAGCTTGGTAGGACAGAATCTCAATGAGCAGTTCTTC; CDR3: CASSLVGQNLNEQFF
J: TRBJ2-1; V: TRBV24-1; D: TRBD1; size: .; DNA: TGTGCCACCAGTGAACCGGGACAGAGCTCCTACAATGAGCAGTTCTTC; CDR3: CATSEPGQSSYNEQFF
J: TRBJ2-7; V: TRBV7-9; D: TRBD2; size: few; DNA: TGTGCCAGCAGCTTAAGCGGGAGTCCCCACGAGCAGTACTTC; CDR3: CASSLSGSPHEQYF
J: TRBJ2-1; V: TRBV11-2; D: TRBD1; size: .; DNA: TGTGCCAGCAGCTTAGTGGCGGGGGACAGGGTCAATGAGCAGTTCTTC; CDR3: CASSLVAGDRVNEQFF
J: TRBJ2-7; V: TRBV27; D: TRBD2; size: .; DNA: TGTGCCAGCAGTTTAGTCGGGACTAGCGGAAACTACTACGAGCAGTACTTC; CDR3: CASSLVGTSGNYYEQYF
J: TRBJ2-7; V: TRBV4-1; D: .; size: .; DNA: TGCGCCAGCAGGCTAGCCCAAGGGACTTACGAGCAGTACTTC; CDR3: CASRLAQGTYEQYF
J: TRBJ1-1; V: TRBV5-1; D: TRBD1; size: .; DNA: TGCGCCAGCAGCCCCCGGACAGGGGGCGGGAAGGCTGAAGCTTTCTTT; CDR3: CASSPRTGGGKAEAFF
J: TRBJ1-3; V: TRBV14; D: .; size: once; DNA: TGTGCCAGCAGCCCGTACGGGGGGCTCTCTGGAAACACCATATATTTT; CDR3: CASSPYGGLSGNTIYF
J: TRBJ1-2; V: TRBV28; D: .; size: .; DNA: TGTGCCAGCAGTTTACCGGGAGACTATGGCTACACCTTC; CDR3: CASSLPGDYGYTF
J: TRBJ2-3; V: TRBV5-1; D: .; size: .; DNA: TGCGCCAGCAGCTTGTATCGGGGGGCAGGGGATACGCAGTATTTT; CDR3: CASSLYRGAGDTQYF
J: TRBJ2-5; V: TRBV28; D: .; size: .; DNA: TGTGCCAGCAGTTTATATTCGCAGAAAGAGACCCAGTACTTC; CDR3: CASSLYSQKETQYF
J: TRBJ2-2; V: TRBV12-3/TRBV12-4; D: .; size: .; DNA: TGTGCCAGCAGTCAATTTTCCGGGGAGCTGTTTTTT; CDR3: CASSQFSGELFF
J: TRBJ1-1; V: TRBV7-9; D: TRBD1; size: few; DNA: TGTGCCAGCAGCTGGGACAGGGTCATGACTGAAGCTTTCTTT; CDR3: CASSWDRVMTEAFF
J: TRBJ2-7; V: TRBV11-2; D: .; size: once; DNA: TGTGCCAGCAGGTCGGCGGGTCTAGCGTCCTGGTACGAGCAGTACTTC; CDR3: CASRSAGLASWYEQYF
J: TRBJ1-5; V: TRBV6-4; D: .; size: .; DNA: TGTGCCAGCAGTGTGCAGGAATCCATAAATCAGCCCCAGCATTTT; CDR3: CASSVQESINQPQHF
J: TRBJ1-1; V: TRBV7-9; D: .; size: few; DNA: TGTGCCAGCAGCTCCGGACAGCTTCCTCATGAAGCTTTCTTT; CDR3: CASSSGQLPHEAFF
J: TRBJ2-7; V: TRBV30; D: .; size: few; DNA: TGTGCCTGGAGTGATGGAGCCGGGAAACAAACCTACGAGCAGTACTTC; CDR3: CAWSDGAGKQTYEQYF
J: TRBJ2-5; V: TRBV4-3; D: TRBD1; size: .; DNA: TGCGCCAGCAGCCCCCGGGAAGGGGGCCGGGAGACCCAGTACTTC; CDR3: CASSPREGGRETQYF
J: TRBJ2-1; V: TRBV5-1; D: .; size: .; DNA: TGCGCCAGCAGCCATGACAATGAGCAGTTCTTC; CDR3: CASSHDNEQFF
J: TRBJ2-3; V: TRBV7-2; D: TRBD2; size: once; DNA: TGTGCCAGCAGCTTAGTGGCGGGGGGAGCTAGCACAGATACGCAGTATTTT; CDR3: CASSLVAGGASTDTQYF
J: TRBJ2-7; V: TRBV28; D: .; size: .; DNA: TGTGCCAGCAGTTTATCCCCAGCCTACGAGCAGTACTTC; CDR3: CASSLSPAYEQYF
J: TRBJ2-7; V: TRBV14; D: TRBD1; size: .; DNA: TGTGCCAGCAGCCAAGTACCAGGGGGCTCCTACGAGCAGTACTTC; CDR3: CASSQVPGGSYEQYF
J: TRBJ1-3; V: TRBV9; D: .; size: .; DNA: TGTGCCAGCAGCGTAGCAGTCGGAGGTGGAAACACCATATATTTT; CDR3: CASSVAVGGGNTIYF
J: TRBJ2-7; V: TRBV20-1; D: .; size: .; DNA: TGCAGTGCTAGTCACCTTCTGCGCGGCTACGAGCAGTACTTC; CDR3: CSASHLLRGYEQYF
J: TRBJ2-7; V: TRBV9; D: .; size: .; DNA: TGTGCCAGCAGCACCCGGGATGACTCTTTCTACGAGCAGTACTTC; CDR3: CASSTRDDSFYEQYF
J: TRBJ2-5; V: TRBV2; D: TRBD2; size: .; DNA: TGTGCCAGCACCGGGACTAGCGGCGGGGGGGAGACCCAGTACTTC; CDR3: CASTGTSGGGETQYF
J: TRBJ1-6; V: TRBV10-2; D: .; size: .; DNA: TGCGCCAGCTCCCTCGGACAGACGAATTCACCCCTCCACTTT; CDR3: CASSLGQTNSPLHF